The 16 T cell receptor beta chains presented below share a single source sample, sequenced in a study of blood T cell repertoires in COVID-19. Measured with immunoSEQ multiplex PCR; TCRdb has only the in-frame clones, and not every one. The sample carries over 250,000 clones, approximately 91% recorded once. The sample taken for sequencing was PBMCs or T cells enriched from blood (not recorded which). Receptor source: a woman aged 30 to 39 who had recovered from COVID-19.

The CDR3, as DNA: TGTGCCAGCAGTTACGCAGCGCTAGCATCCGGGGAGCTGTTTTTT. Protein: CASSYAALASGELFF. The chain couples TRBV6-5 to TRBJ2-2, with a weak D call TRBD2 (5 bases). The CDR3 runs to 15 residues. V lost 2 bases and J lost 6, with 13 bases in between. The germline V gene encodes CDR1 MNHEY and CDR2 SVGAGI.

This clone has just a few counts. J is TRBJ1-3 and V is TRBV3-1 (or the pseudogene TRBV3-2); D is uncertain. Germline CDR1 is LGHDT and CDR2 is YNNKEL (reference sequence). V lost 1 base to trimming and J lost 2 bases, with 15 bases between them. The CDR3 consists of 17 residues. The CDR3 sequence: CASSQVVPGIAGNTIYF. The CDR3 DNA sequence: TGTGCCAGCAGCCAAGTAGTCCCGGGTATCGCTGGAAACACCATATATTTT.

The chain carries TRBV15 and TRBJ2-3; 8 bases map to TRBD2. In germline, CDR1 is LNHNV, CDR2 YYDKDF (reference sequence). The J segment lost 6 bases and the V segment lost 0 bases, leaving 14 bases of the junction unmatched. The CDR3 has 18 amino acids. CDR3: CATSRDKRGSPALDTQYF. CDR3 coding DNA: TGTGCCACCAGCAGAGATAAGCGGGGGAGCCCTGCTCTGGATACGCAGTATTTT.

This clone was seen just once. The chain links TRBV6-5 to TRBJ1-1; D is uncertain. Germline lookup yields CDR1 MNHEY and CDR2 SVGAGI. Trimming took off 5 bases at V and 4 bases at J, with 11 bases between the two ends. This CDR3 is built from 13 residues. The chain's CDR3 is CASSTPWSTEAFF. The CDR3 nucleotides read TGTGCCAGCAGTACCCCCTGGAGCACTGAAGCTTTCTTT.

This clone was seen only a few times. This chain uses TRBV19 with TRBJ1-1; D is uncertain. Germline loops: CDR1 LNHDA, CDR2 SQIVND (reference sequence). This CDR3 contains 19 residues. V lost 3 bases to trimming and J lost 6 bases, with 29 bases between them. The CDR3 region has the DNA TGTGCCAGTAGTATTACCGCCCCTAGTGTAGCCGGGTCCCGTTCTGAAGCTTTCTTT. This translates into CASSITAPSVAGSRSEAFF.

The chain employs TRBV19 and TRBJ2-3; D not resolved. V was cut by 7 bases and J by 0 bases, with 14 bases left in between. CDR3 length: 15 residues. Germline-derived CDR1 and CDR2 are LNHDA and SQIVND (reference sequence). CDR3: CASTPSGRSTDTQYF. CDR3 sequence (DNA): TGTGCCAGTACCCCCTCAGGTAGAAGCACAGATACGCAGTATTTT.

This clone was seen only a few times. The J gene is TRBJ2-1, the V gene TRBV19, with D maybe TRBD2 (5 bases). The CDR3 totals 15 residues. V was cut by 5 bases and J by 2 bases, with 13 bases left in between. CDR1 is LNHDA, CDR2 SQIVND, per germline (reference sequence). In DNA form, the CDR3 reads TGTGCCAGTAGTGACTATTCACTACCCTACAATGAGCAGTTCTTC. Translated: CASSDYSLPYNEQFF.

In this sample, this clone turned up a few times. This chain uses TRBV19 with TRBJ1-3; 7 nucleotides align to TRBD1. CDR3 length: 18 amino acids. Trimming at V came to 7 bases and at J to 0 bases, leaving 15 bases not matched to a gene. Germline-derived CDR1 and CDR2 are LNHDA and SQIVND (reference sequence). This chain's CDR3 is CASIPDRISLSSGNTIYF. DNA for the CDR3: TGTGCCAGTATCCCGGACAGGATCTCGTTATCCTCTGGAAACACCATATATTTT.

The chain recombines TRBV28 with TRBJ1-1; a weak D match, TRBD1 (6 bases). Germline lookup yields CDR1 MDHEN and CDR2 SYDVKM. The CDR3 loop spans 14 amino acids. Trimming took off 6 bases at V and 1 base at J, with 12 bases between the two ends. CDR3 nucleotides: TGTGCCAGCAGCCGAGGGGACACGAACACTGAAGCTTTCTTT. It is translated as CASSRGDTNTEAFF.

J is TRBJ2-5 and V is TRBV5-1; D not resolved. This CDR3 spans 14 amino acids. Looked up from germline, CDR1 is SGHRS and CDR2 is YFSETQ. V dropped 0 bases and J dropped 4 bases, with 10 bases sitting between them. CDR3: CASSLANGLETQYF. For the CDR3, the DNA is TGCGCCAGCAGCTTGGCCAATGGCTTAGAGACCCAGTACTTC.

DNA of the CDR3: TGTGCCAGTAGTATACCAACAGGGGGTACTAATGAAAAACTGTTTTTT. It translates to CASSIPTGGTNEKLFF. The chain carries TRBV19 and TRBJ1-4, with 8 bases matching TRBD1. The CDR3 contains 16 residues. The germline CDR1 and CDR2 sequences are LNHDA and SQIVND (reference sequence). V shed 2 bases and J 2 bases; nucleotides not matched to a gene: 4.

The CDR3: CSASFWNTEAFF. In DNA form, the CDR3 reads TGCAGTGCTAGTTTCTGGAACACTGAAGCTTTCTTT. The chain recombines TRBV20-1 with TRBJ1-1, with D hard to call. The germline V gene has CDR1 DFQATT and CDR2 SNEGSKA (reference sequence). Deletions cut 3 bases from V and 1 base from J, with 6 bases between. This CDR3 has 12 amino acids.

This chain links TRBV6-5 with TRBJ2-6, with 7 bases aligning to TRBD1. Germline values: CDR1 MNHEY, CDR2 SVGAGI. This CDR3 has 12 residues. The CDR3 bases are TGTGCAGAGGGACAGGGGGCCAACGTCCTGACTTTC. It encodes CAEGQGANVLTF.

V usage is TRBV5-1 and J usage is TRBJ1-4; possibly TRBD1 for D (6 bases). The CDR3 loop spans 14 amino acids. Per germline, CDR1 SGHRS and CDR2 YFSETQ. V was shortened by 5 bases and J by 8 bases, with 16 bases between the two germline ends. In DNA, the CDR3 is TGCGCCAGCAGAAGGACAGTTCAAGGGGAAAAACTGTTTTTT. Translating gives CASRRTVQGEKLFF.

This clone came up once. The gene calls are TRBV7-8 and TRBJ2-1; D may be TRBD1 (6 bases). Trimming left V 2 bases short and J 6 bases short, with 14 bases between. In germline, CDR1 is SGHVS, CDR2 FQNEAQ. The CDR3 runs 15 residues. The CDR3 nucleotides are TGTGCCAGCAGCTTAACACAGGGACCCTTCAATGAGCAGTTCTTC. Protein product: CASSLTQGPFNEQFF.

The gene calls are TRBV30 and TRBJ1-5; TRBD1 is a possible D gene (6 bases). The CDR3 is made up of 14 amino acids. Per the germline V gene, CDR1 is GTSNPN and CDR2 is SVGIG (reference sequence). Trimming stripped 2 bases from V and 5 bases from J, with 13 bases between. The DNA of the CDR3 is TGTGCCTGGAGTACAGGGTCCATTTATCAGCCCCAGCATTTT. This encodes CAWSTGSIYQPQHF.